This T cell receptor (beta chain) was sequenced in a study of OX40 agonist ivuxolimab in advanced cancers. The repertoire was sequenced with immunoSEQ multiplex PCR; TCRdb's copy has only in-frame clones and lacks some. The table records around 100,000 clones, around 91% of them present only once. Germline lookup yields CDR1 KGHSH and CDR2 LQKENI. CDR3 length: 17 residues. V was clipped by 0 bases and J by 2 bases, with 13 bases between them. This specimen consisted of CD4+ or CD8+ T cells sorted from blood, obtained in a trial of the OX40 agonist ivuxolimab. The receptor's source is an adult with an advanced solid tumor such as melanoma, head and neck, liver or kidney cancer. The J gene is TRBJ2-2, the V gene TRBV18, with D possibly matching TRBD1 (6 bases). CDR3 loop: CASSPPTWDTNTGELFF. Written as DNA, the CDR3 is TGTGCCAGCTCACCACCGACCTGGGACACTAACACCGGGGAGCTGTTTTTT. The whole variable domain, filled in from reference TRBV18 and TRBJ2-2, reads NAGVMQNPRHLVRRRGQEARLRCSPMKGHSHVYWYRQLPEEGLKFMVYLQKENIIDESGMPKERFSAEFPKEGPSILRIQQVVRGDSAAYFCASSPPTWDTNTGELFFGEGSRLTVL.